The 21 T cell receptor beta chains in this list originate from one sample, sequenced in a study of identical twins. MiXCR, run by TCRdb on the 5' RACE reads, gives a single entry per CDR3 protein. The table has over 550,000 distinct CDR3 sequences, about 7.1% seen once; the top ten hold 1.6%. These data were likewise used in another study, on yellow fever vaccine responses in identical twins.

The sequencing input was PBMCs. All receptors come from a woman in her late teens or twenties in good health.

This clonotype was seen a few times. The chain uses TRBV27 and TRBJ1-1, with D perhaps matching TRBD1 (5 bases). Per germline, CDR1 MNHEY and CDR2 SMNVEV (reference sequence). This CDR3 is 15 amino acids long. Trimming shortened V by 4 bases and J by 1 base, and 13 bases separated the two germline ends. CDR3 sequence reads: CASSYKGRWNTEAFF. The CDR3 coding sequence is TGTGCCAGCAGTTATAAGGGACGGTGGAACACTGAAGCTTTCTTT.

The CDR3 loop is CASSPSTGGEKLFF. The CDR3 DNA follows: TGTGCCAGCAGTCCCTCGACGGGAGGTGAAAAACTGTTTTTT. The chain links TRBV7-9 to TRBJ1-4; D not certain. The CDR3 has 14 amino acids. CDR1 is SEHNR and CDR2 is FQNEAQ in the germline V gene (reference sequence). V gave up 6 bases and J gave up 7 bases, with 15 bases separating them.

There are many counts of this clonotype. The chain is built from TRBV29-1 and TRBJ2-2, with no clear D. Per the germline V gene, CDR1 is SQVTM and CDR2 is ANQGSEA. The CDR3 contains 12 residues. The V end was cut by 4 bases, the J end by 3 bases, with 6 bases between. CDR3 amino acids: CSVGRYTGELFF. Written as DNA, the CDR3 is TGCAGCGTTGGCCGTTACACCGGGGAGCTGTTTTTT.

This clonotype was found many times. The rearrangement uses TRBV28 and TRBJ2-7; TRBD1 might be the D (5 bases). With 6 bases removed from V and 4 bases from J, the gap between germline ends came to 10 bases. Germline CDR1 and CDR2: MDHEN and SYDVKM. There are 12 residues in the CDR3. The DNA of the CDR3 is TGTGCCAGCAGCTCACAGGTGTACGAGCAGTACTTC. This gives the protein CASSSQVYEQYF.

This clonotype appeared a few times. The rearrangement links TRBV28 to TRBJ2-5, with D maybe TRBD2 (5 bases). Per the germline V gene, CDR1 is MDHEN and CDR2 is SYDVKM. This CDR3 is 15 amino acids long. V was clipped by 2 bases and J by 1 base, with 11 bases between them. The DNA of the CDR3 is TGTGCCAGCAGTTTACGCCAGAGGGTCCAAGAGACCCAGTACTTC. Translation: CASSLRQRVQETQYF.

V gene TRBV24-1 combines with J gene TRBJ2-2; 11 positions agree with TRBD1. This CDR3 has 16 amino acids. V trimming: 2 bases; J trimming: 6 bases; junction bases outside the gene matches: 4. From germline, CDR1 is KGHDR and CDR2 SFDVKD. The CDR3 sequence is CATSDSGQGASGELFF. CDR3 in DNA: TGTGCCACCAGTGATTCCGGACAGGGGGCATCCGGGGAGCTGTTTTTT.

The chain combines TRBV20-1 with TRBJ2-5; 10 bases fit TRBD1. Germline V lookup: CDR1 DFQATT, CDR2 SNEGSKA (reference sequence). Unmatched junction bases numbered 6, after V lost 0 bases and J lost 2 bases. This CDR3 is built from 16 residues. Here the CDR3 reads CSARDPGQGRQETQYF. DNA of the CDR3: TGCAGTGCTAGAGATCCGGGACAGGGGCGACAAGAGACCCAGTACTTC.

The V gene is TRBV20-1, the J gene TRBJ2-5; 8 positions agree with TRBD2. CDR1 is DFQATT, CDR2 SNEGSKA, per germline (reference sequence). The CDR3 runs to 14 residues. V lost 3 bases, J lost 0 bases, and 3 bases stayed unmatched. CDR3 amino acids: CSARSGGNQETQYF. The CDR3 DNA sequence: TGCAGTGCTAGGAGCGGGGGTAACCAAGAGACCCAGTACTTC.

The chain is built from TRBV12-3 or TRBV12-4 and TRBJ2-7; no reliable D call. This CDR3 comprises 13 residues. Trimming pared 5 bases from V and 1 base from J, leaving 9 bases between. In DNA, the CDR3 is TGTGCCAGCAGTCACGTTGGGTCCTACGAGCAGTACTTC. Protein sequence: CASSHVGSYEQYF.

This sequence joins TRBV6-1 and TRBJ2-7; TRBD1 might be the D (5 bases). Per germline, CDR1 MNHNS and CDR2 SASEGT. The CDR3 contains 13 residues. The germline V and J ends were trimmed by 3 bases and 7 bases, with 13 bases remaining between them. CDR3 DNA sequence: TGTGCCAGCAGTGACGGCAGGGTAGGGGAGCAGTACTTC. It translates to CASSDGRVGEQYF.

This clonotype was detected only a few times. The chain joins TRBV7-7 to TRBJ2-5; D could derive from TRBD1 or TRBD2 (5 bases each). This CDR3 comprises 15 residues. Germline lookup yields CDR1 SSHAT and CDR2 FNYEAQ (reference sequence). V was cut by 5 bases and J by 3 bases, with 16 bases left in between. CDR3 sequence: CASSPRPGAEETQYF. Written as DNA, the CDR3 is TGTGCCAGCAGCCCACGACCCGGGGCAGAAGAGACCCAGTACTTC.

This clonotype was seen only a few times. V usage is TRBV7-6 and J usage is TRBJ2-7; TRBD1 or TRBD2 may be the D gene (6 bases each). The CDR3 consists of 14 residues. The germline V gene encodes CDR1 SGHVS and CDR2 FNYEAQ. V was trimmed by 5 bases and J by 3 bases, leaving 14 bases between them. CDR3 in DNA: TGTGCCAGCAGCCCCGGGGGCCAAGTCTACGAGCAGTACTTC. It codes for CASSPGGQVYEQYF.

This clonotype has ten or more counts. The chain combines TRBV7-3 with TRBJ2-3; 10 bases match TRBD2. V was clipped by 7 bases and J by 4 bases; unmatched bases: 5. CDR3 length equals 14 residues. Germline V gene sequence: CDR1 SGHTA, CDR2 FQGTGA. The CDR3: CASKPSGSSDTQYF. CDR3 sequence (DNA): TGTGCCAGCAAGCCTAGCGGGAGCTCAGATACGCAGTATTTT. The full variable domain, in which reference TRBV7-3 and TRBJ2-3 provide the parts outside the CDR3, is GAGVSQTPSNKVTEKGKYVELRCDPISGHTALYWYRQSLGQGPEFLIYFQGTGAADDSGLPNDRFFAVRPEGSVSTLKIQRTERGDSAVYLCASKPSGSSDTQYFGPGTRLTVL.

The genes are TRBV29-1 and TRBJ2-5; possibly TRBD2 for D (6 bases). V lost 7 bases and J 3 bases, leaving 12 bases between the germline ends. CDR3 length: 12 residues. In germline, CDR1 is SQVTM, CDR2 ANQGSEA. The CDR3 spells CSGGLDEETQYF. The CDR3 DNA reads TGCAGCGGGGGACTGGACGAAGAGACCCAGTACTTC.

This clonotype was recorded at least ten times. The chain has TRBV20-1 and TRBJ2-1; possibly TRBD2 for D (6 bases). Germline V gene lookup returns CDR1 DFQATT and CDR2 SNEGSKA (reference sequence). The V end was cut by 5 bases, the J end by 8 bases, with 19 bases between. The CDR3 has 14 amino acids. CDR3 in amino acids: CSAANGLRGDEQFF. The CDR3, as DNA: TGCAGTGCTGCTAACGGGCTCCGCGGGGATGAGCAGTTCTTC.

This clonotype was detected only a few times. V gene TRBV11-1 combines with J gene TRBJ2-7; D is unclear. The CDR3 has 12 residues. V was trimmed by 4 bases and J by 2 bases, leaving 6 bases between them. Germline V lookup: CDR1 SGHAT, CDR2 FQDESV (reference sequence). The CDR3 here is CASSSLTYEQYF. In nucleotides, the CDR3 is TGTGCCAGCAGCTCCCTAACCTACGAGCAGTACTTC.

This clonotype was seen a handful of times. The V gene is TRBV28, the J gene TRBJ2-7; 15 bases are shared with TRBD2. This CDR3 spans 20 amino acids. J gave up 4 bases and V 6 bases, and 19 bases lay outside the gene matches. Germline V CDR1 and CDR2: MDHEN, SYDVKM. This CDR3 reads CASSRTGAGLAGGTIYEQYV. CDR3 DNA sequence: TGTGCCAGCAGCCGAACCGGGGCGGGACTAGCGGGGGGAACGATATACGAGCAGTACGTC.

J is TRBJ2-3 and V is TRBV18; no reliable D call. Germline V gene sequence: CDR1 KGHSH, CDR2 LQKENI. The CDR3 spans 15 residues. Trimming removed 3 bases at V and 4 bases at J, with 14 bases between. Here the CDR3 reads CASSPQEYSADTQYF. The CDR3 DNA follows: TGTGCCAGCTCACCCCAGGAGTATTCCGCAGATACGCAGTATTTT.

In its sample, this clonotype was seen many times. One end of the junction fails to match germline, which may point to a read error. CDR3 sequence reads: CASSLSVTYEQYF. The CDR3 nucleotides are TGTGCCAGCAGTTTATCAGTAACCTACGAGCAGTACTTC. The chain links TRBV5-1 to TRBJ2-7; D gene ambiguous. CDR3 size: 13 residues. Per germline, CDR1 SGHRS and CDR2 YFSETQ.

This clonotype was counted only a few times. The gene calls are TRBV24-1 and TRBJ2-1; D gene uncertain. Germline values: CDR1 KGHDR, CDR2 SFDVKD. The CDR3 spans 12 residues. The ends were cut back, 3 bases at V and 9 bases at J, with 8 bases in the middle. The CDR3 DNA sequence: TGTGCCACCAGTGATACCCGGACTGAGCAGTTCTTC. This gives the protein CATSDTRTEQFF.

This clonotype occurred many times. This chain uses TRBV19 with TRBJ2-1; possible D gene TRBD1, 5 bases. The CDR3 loop spans 12 amino acids. Trimming shortened V by 10 bases and J by 8 bases, and 15 bases separated the two germline ends. The germline gives CDR1 LNHDA, CDR2 SQIVND (reference sequence). CDR3 bases: TGTGCCACCAAGGCGACAGTGGATGAGCAGTTCTTC. Its translation is CATKATVDEQFF.